Below, 20 T cell receptor beta chains from the same sample are listed, as sequenced in a study of T-cell reconstitution after alpha-beta-depleted transplantation in children. The library targeted TCRbeta and was prepared with unique molecular identifiers. TCRdb passed the PCR reads through MiXCR, listing each CDR3 protein once. The repertoire holds about 120,000 distinct CDR3 sequences, under 25% seen once, with over 9.5% in the top ten. The material was PBMCs, mostly from graft donor cells, obtained 180 days after TCRalphabeta/CD19-depleted stem cell transplant. These receptors were taken from a male patient aged 2 to 9 who had a stem cell transplant for chronic granulomatous disease, so the T cells may come from the graft donor.

The gene calls are TRBV12-3 or TRBV12-4 and TRBJ2-3, with D uncertain. Deletions cut 4 bases from V and 5 bases from J, with 13 bases between. The CDR3 spans 14 residues. CDR3 nucleotides: TGTGCCAGCAGTTCCTACCCCGGAATAGATACGCAGTATTTT. It yields the protein CASSSYPGIDTQYF.

The V gene is TRBV18, the J gene TRBJ2-3; TRBD1 aligns across 11 bases. The CDR3 is 16 residues long. Germline assignment: CDR1 KGHSH and CDR2 LQKENI. The V segment lost 4 bases and the J segment 6 bases; nucleotides outside the gene matches: 9. The CDR3: CASSRLGQGARDTQYF. CDR3 sequence (DNA): TGTGCCAGCTCACGCCTCGGACAGGGGGCCCGGGATACGCAGTATTTT.

This clonotype was picked up many times. The chain couples TRBV4-2 to TRBJ2-3, with unresolved D. Trimming took off 0 bases at V and 6 bases at J, with 7 bases between the two ends. Germline assignment: CDR1 LGHNA and CDR2 YNFKEQ. CDR3 length: 13 residues. The CDR3 nucleotides read TGTGCCAGCAGCCAAGAGGAGTCGGATACGCAGTATTTT. It translates to CASSQEESDTQYF.

This clonotype was counted a few times. This chain joins TRBV12-3 or TRBV12-4 and TRBJ1-5; the D gene is possibly TRBD1 (6 bases). V lost 5 bases and J lost 2, with 10 bases in between. The CDR3 loop spans 14 amino acids. The CDR3 here is CASSGDTRNQPQHF. The CDR3, as DNA: TGTGCCAGCAGTGGGGACACTCGCAATCAGCCCCAGCATTTT.

V gene TRBV7-2 combines with J gene TRBJ2-4; no definite D call. V was clipped by 1 base and J by 8 bases, with 12 bases between them. Germline CDR1 and CDR2: SGHTA and FQGNSA. The CDR3 sequence is 14 residues long. The DNA of the CDR3 is TGTGCCAGCAGCTTAGGTACTCTGAGGTACATTCAGTACTTC. The encoded protein is CASSLGTLRYIQYF.

This CDR3 is CASSWGTGHNEQFF. CDR3 sequence (DNA): TGTGCCAGCAGTTGGGGGACAGGGCACAATGAGCAGTTCTTC. This chain joins TRBV12-3 or TRBV12-4 and TRBJ2-1; 9 nucleotides match TRBD1. The CDR3 runs to 14 residues. Trimming took 4 bases from V and 5 from J; bases not matched to a gene: 3.

This clonotype has a handful of counts. J is TRBJ2-1 and V is TRBV29-1, with 16 bases matching TRBD2. The germline CDR1 and CDR2 sequences are SQVTM and ANQGSEA. With 7 bases clipped from V and 2 bases from J, the junction kept 14 bases outside the gene matches. The CDR3 has 19 amino acids. The CDR3 region is CSGTGTSGREAWAYNEQFF. CDR3 DNA: TGCAGCGGGACCGGGACTAGCGGGAGGGAAGCGTGGGCCTACAATGAGCAGTTCTTC.

The V gene is TRBV5-6, the J gene TRBJ1-2; tentative D call: TRBD1 (5 bases). The CDR3 runs 13 residues. Trimming pared 2 bases from V and 2 bases from J, leaving 7 bases between. The germline V gene has CDR1 SGHDT and CDR2 YYEEEE. CDR3 protein: CASSFTGNYGYTF. The CDR3 bases are TGTGCCAGCAGCTTTACAGGAAACTATGGCTACACCTTC.

This clonotype was seen only a few times. The chain's CDR3 is CSAKKDPITEAFF. CDR3 bases: TGCAGTGCTAAAAAGGACCCGATCACTGAAGCTTTCTTT. This chain joins TRBV20-1 and TRBJ1-1, with D uncertain. CDR3 size: 13 residues. CDR1 is DFQATT, CDR2 SNEGSKA, per germline (reference sequence). Trimming cost V 4 bases and J 4 bases, with 13 bases left between them.

This clonotype was picked up many times. This chain connects TRBV5-1 to TRBJ2-1; D uncertain. V was shortened by 0 bases and J by 4 bases, with 2 bases between the two germline ends. This CDR3 spans 12 amino acids. The germline CDR1 and CDR2 sequences are SGHRS and YFSETQ. The CDR3 loop reads CASSLEYNEQFF. The CDR3 DNA reads as TGCGCCAGCAGCTTGGAATACAATGAGCAGTTCTTC.

This clonotype was counted many times. The chain has TRBV7-8 and TRBJ2-7; D is ambiguous. The CDR3 is 15 amino acids. Germline values: CDR1 SGHVS, CDR2 FQNEAQ. Trimming took off 1 base at V and 2 bases at J, with 12 bases between the two ends. The chain's CDR3 is CASSLVDSRAYEQYF. CDR3 nucleotide sequence: TGTGCCAGCAGCTTAGTAGATAGTCGGGCCTACGAGCAGTACTTC.

Ten or more counts support this clonotype. The V gene is TRBV5-1, the J gene TRBJ2-7; D is possibly TRBD2 (6 bases). This CDR3 has 17 residues. V lost 0 bases to trimming and J lost 7 bases, with 23 bases between them. Per germline, CDR1 SGHRS and CDR2 YFSETQ. The CDR3 DNA follows: TGCGCCAGCAGCTTGGAGAGTACCGGGACGGGGGTGTGGGAGCAGTACTTC. It codes for CASSLESTGTGVWEQYF.

This clonotype was seen ten or more times. The gene calls are TRBV28 and TRBJ2-1; 12 positions agree with TRBD2. Germline-derived CDR1 and CDR2 are MDHEN and SYDVKM. Trimming cost V 5 bases and J 1 base; bases outside gene matches: 12. The length of the CDR3 is 19 residues. CDR3 protein: CASSPSGRAPRWSYNEQFF. As DNA, the CDR3 is TGTGCCAGCAGTCCTAGCGGGAGGGCCCCAAGATGGTCCTACAATGAGCAGTTCTTC.

The chain links TRBV7-9 to TRBJ2-1; no reliable D call. The V gene lost 4 bases and the J gene lost 8 bases, with 15 bases spanning the gap. The germline gives CDR1 SEHNR, CDR2 FQNEAQ (reference sequence). There are 14 residues in the CDR3. CDR3 DNA: TGTGCCAGCAGCTCGCGAAACAGAGTATATGAGCAGTTCTTC. Protein product: CASSSRNRVYEQFF.

The chain uses TRBV11-2 and TRBJ1-5; D uncertain. CDR1 and CDR2 from the germline V gene are SGHAT and FQNNGV. V lost 5 bases, J lost 11 bases, and 10 bases lay in between. The CDR3 covers 11 residues. CDR3 sequence: CASSGRGAQHF. In DNA, the CDR3 is TGTGCCAGCAGCGGACGCGGGGCCCAGCATTTT. The entire variable domain, with the rest obtained from reference TRBV11-2 and TRBJ1-5, is as follows: EAGVAQSPRYKIIEKRQSVAFWCNPISGHATLYWYQQILGQGPKLLIQFQNNGVVDDSQLPKDRFSAERLKGVDSTLKIQPAKLEDSAVYLCASSGRGAQHFGDGTRLSIL.

This clonotype was observed many times. The chain couples TRBV12-3 or TRBV12-4 to TRBJ2-3; no reliable D call. CDR3 size: 14 residues. V lost 7 bases and J 1 base, leaving 12 bases between the germline ends. The CDR3, as DNA: TGTGCCAGCACCCCGGCAAGCGGCACAGATACGCAGTATTTT. It codes for CASTPASGTDTQYF.

The rearrangement joins TRBV7-3 to TRBJ2-3; no definite D call. The CDR3 is made up of 12 amino acids. Germline loops: CDR1 SGHTA, CDR2 FQGTGA. Trimming pared 3 bases from V and 5 bases from J, leaving 6 bases between. CDR3 bases: TGTGCCAGCAGCTTCGGATTAGATACGCAGTATTTT. Translated: CASSFGLDTQYF.

This clonotype was picked up many times. V usage is TRBV29-1 and J usage is TRBJ2-7, with D unresolved. Germline V gene data show CDR1 as SQVTM and CDR2 as ANQGSEA. The length of the CDR3 is 11 residues. Trimming shortened V by 7 bases and J by 1 base, and 8 bases separated the two germline ends. CDR3 residues: CSAKSSYEQYF. For the CDR3, the DNA is TGCAGCGCTAAATCTTCCTACGAGCAGTACTTC.

This clonotype was seen only a few times. The CDR3 spells CASSLFFRERTDTQYF. DNA for the CDR3: TGTGCCAGCAGTTTATTCTTTCGGGAACGCACAGATACGCAGTATTTT. This chain connects TRBV28 to TRBJ2-3, with D tentatively TRBD2 (5 bases). CDR1 is MDHEN and CDR2 is SYDVKM in the germline V gene. V lost 1 base and J 1 base, leaving 12 bases between the germline ends. There are 16 residues in the CDR3.

This clonotype was picked up a small number of times. This chain links TRBV18 with TRBJ2-1; TRBD2 matches at 11 bases. This CDR3 is built from 16 residues. Germline V gives CDR1 KGHSH, CDR2 LQKENI. The V and J ends lost 1 base and 2 bases, in that order; junction bases with no gene match: 1. CDR3 sequence reads: CASSPQLAGAYNEQFF. For the CDR3, the DNA is TGTGCCAGCTCACCACAACTAGCGGGGGCCTACAATGAGCAGTTCTTC. The variable domain in full, completed from reference TRBV18 and TRBJ2-1, reads NAGVMQNPRHLVRRRGQEARLRCSPMKGHSHVYWYRQLPEEGLKFMVYLQKENIIDESGMPKERFSAEFPKEGPSILRIQQVVRGDSAAYFCASSPQLAGAYNEQFFGPGTRLTVL.